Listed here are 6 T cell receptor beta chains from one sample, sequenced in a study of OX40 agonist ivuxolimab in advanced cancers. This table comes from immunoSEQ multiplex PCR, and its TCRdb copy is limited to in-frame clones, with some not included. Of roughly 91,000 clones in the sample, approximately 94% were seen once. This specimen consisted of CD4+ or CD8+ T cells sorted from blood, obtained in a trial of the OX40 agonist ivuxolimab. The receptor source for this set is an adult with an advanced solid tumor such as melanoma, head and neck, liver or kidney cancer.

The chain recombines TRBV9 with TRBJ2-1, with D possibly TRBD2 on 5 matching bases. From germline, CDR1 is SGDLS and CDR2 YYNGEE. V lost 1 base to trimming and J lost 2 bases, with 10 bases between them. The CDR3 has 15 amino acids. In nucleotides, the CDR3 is TGTGCCAGCAGCGTATCCCCCGGGGCCTACAATGAGCAGTTCTTC. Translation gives CASSVSPGAYNEQFF.

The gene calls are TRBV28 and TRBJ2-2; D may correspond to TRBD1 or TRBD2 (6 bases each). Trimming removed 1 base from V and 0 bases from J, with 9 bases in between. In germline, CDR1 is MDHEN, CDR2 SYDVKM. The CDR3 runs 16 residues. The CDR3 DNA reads TGTGCCAGCAGTTTATTCGGGGGCCCGAACACCGGGGAGCTGTTTTTT. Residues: CASSLFGGPNTGELFF.

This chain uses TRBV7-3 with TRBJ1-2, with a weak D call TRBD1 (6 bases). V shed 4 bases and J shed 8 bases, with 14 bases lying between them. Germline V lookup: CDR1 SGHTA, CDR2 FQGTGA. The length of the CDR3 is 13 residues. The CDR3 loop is CASSSTGALGYTF. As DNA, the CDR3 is TGTGCCAGCAGCTCGACAGGTGCTTTAGGCTACACCTTC.

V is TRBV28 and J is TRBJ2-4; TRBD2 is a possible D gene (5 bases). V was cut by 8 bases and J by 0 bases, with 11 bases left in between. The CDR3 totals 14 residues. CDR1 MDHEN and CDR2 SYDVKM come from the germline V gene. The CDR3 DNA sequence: TGTGCCAGCGAAGCGGTTTTAGCCAAAAACATTCAGTACTTC. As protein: CASEAVLAKNIQYF.

CDR3 residues: CASSQDWASGRYNEQFF. CDR3 coding DNA: TGTGCCAGCAGCCAAGATTGGGCTAGCGGGAGGTACAATGAGCAGTTCTTC. The V and J genes are TRBV4-2 and TRBJ2-1, with 11 bases lining up with TRBD2. The CDR3 extends over 17 amino acids. Trimming removed 0 bases from V and 4 bases from J; junction bases left unmatched: 5. Per germline, CDR1 LGHNA and CDR2 YNFKEQ.

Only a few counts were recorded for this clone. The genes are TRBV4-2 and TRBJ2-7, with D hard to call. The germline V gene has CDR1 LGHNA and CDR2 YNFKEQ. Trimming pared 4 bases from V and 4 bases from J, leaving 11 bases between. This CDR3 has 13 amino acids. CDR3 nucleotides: TGTGCCAGCAGCCTGGCCTCATCATACGAGCAGTACTTC. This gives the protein CASSLASSYEQYF.